This TCR beta chain was recorded in a study of T-cell reconstitution after alpha-beta-depleted transplantation in children. General observations from the study: The high TCRbeta diversity at day 60 in some patients came from surviving recipient T cells and thymic progenitors. T-cell counts and diversity were attributed mostly to newly produced T cells one year after transplant.

With respect to this clonotype: Its antigen remains unidentified.

CDR1 MGHRA and CDR2 YSYEKL come from the germline V gene. V shed 5 bases and J shed 2 bases, with 17 bases lying between them. The CDR3 has 16 amino acids. Unique molecular identifiers were incorporated into the prepared TCRbeta library. Each CDR3 protein is one row after TCRdb ran MiXCR on the PCR reads. The sample contains about 160,000 distinct CDR3 sequences, around 10% of which appear only once. This clonotype originated in a boy aged 2 to 10 with acute myeloid leukemia, due to receive a stem cell transplant. The genes are TRBV4-1 and TRBJ2-3, with D maybe TRBD1 (5 bases). The starting material was PBMCs, obtained before TCRalphabeta/CD19-depleted stem cell transplant. The CDR3 DNA reads as TGCGCCAGCAGCACACCCACAGGCCCAATCACAGATACGCAGTATTTT. This translates into CASSTPTGPITDTQYF.